This T cell receptor beta chain stems from a study of control samples from healthy donors and cancer patients. The V end was cut by 3 bases, the J end by 5 bases, with 7 bases between. The CDR3 has 12 amino acids. CDR1 is MNHEY and CDR2 is SVGAGI in the germline V gene. Note on this clone: The sample has other DNA sequences that encode this CDR3 too.

The repertoire was sequenced with immunoSEQ multiplex PCR; TCRdb's copy has only in-frame clones and lacks some. The table lists around 140,000 clones, roughly 86% of them singletons. Sequenced material: PBMCs. The chain uses TRBV6-5 and TRBJ2-5; weak D call: TRBD2 (6 bases). This TCR came from a man in his fifties or sixties with head and neck cancer. CDR3 coding DNA: TGTGCCAGCAGTTATGGGGGGGAGACCCAGTACTTC. This sequence encodes CASSYGGETQYF.